This T cell receptor (beta chain) originates from a study of technical replicates of blood from several donors. CDR3 length equals 14 residues. V was pared by 6 bases and J by 0 bases, with 11 bases between. Germline V CDR1 and CDR2: MGHDK, SYGVNS. The repertoire was sequenced with immunoSEQ multiplex PCR; TCRdb's copy has only in-frame clones and lacks some. Of around 100,000 clones in the sample, about 95% were seen once. This rearrangement joins TRBV25-1 to TRBJ2-5, with TRBD1 as a possible D gene (5 bases). Sequencing input: T cells isolated from PBMCs. This TCR was sampled from a human donor in good health. The CDR3 loop is CASSLQEYQETQYF. For the CDR3, the DNA is TGTGCCAGCAGCCTACAGGAGTACCAAGAGACCCAGTACTTC.